This is a list of T cell receptor beta chains from one sample in a study of cytomegalovirus exposure and HLA in healthy donors. Sequencing was performed with immunoSEQ multiplex PCR; in TCRdb, only in-frame clones are kept and a portion is missing. Of 150,000 to 200,000 clones listed, about 89% are singletons. What was sequenced was PBMCs. Every receptor here comes from a man aged 18 to 29 in good health and CMV-seropositive. Both conserved end residues are part of each CDR3. The order of the fields is clone size, J gene, V gene, D gene, CDR3 protein, CDR3 DNA. D genes are given only for firm matches. Size is omitted from some rows. Given values are once, few, many or a class for expanded clones.

>-|TRBJ2-7|TRBV5-4|-
CASSSDRTTYEQYF
TGTGCCAGCAGCTCCGACAGGACCACCTACGAGCAGTACTTC
>-|TRBJ1-1|TRBV9|TRBD1
CASSGRTGGIGTEAFF
TGTGCCAGCAGCGGGCGGACAGGGGGCATTGGGACTGAAGCTTTCTTT
>-|TRBJ2-1|TRBV28|TRBD2
CASSSKREAEYEQFF
TGTGCCAGCAGCTCAAAGCGGGAGGCCGAGTATGAGCAGTTCTTC
>-|TRBJ2-7|TRBV13|-
CASSSPGSNYEQYF
TGTGCCAGCAGCTCCCCGGGATCTAACTACGAGCAGTACTTC
>-|TRBJ2-1|TRBV12-5|TRBD2
CASGWTSGHNEQFF
TGTGCTAGTGGCTGGACTAGCGGGCACAATGAGCAGTTCTTC
>-|TRBJ1-1|TRBV6-6|-
CASSYSVGRNTEAFF
TGTGCCAGCAGTTACTCGGTAGGGAGGAACACTGAAGCTTTCTTT
>-|TRBJ2-7|TRBV4-2|-
CASSQSTSYEQYF
TGTGCCAGCAGCCAATCTACCTCCTACGAGCAGTACTTC
>-|TRBJ2-7|TRBV4-2|TRBD2
CASSQSPGTSGGARSHEQYF
TGTGCCAGCAGCCAATCGCCCGGGACTAGCGGGGGGGCCAGGTCCCACGAGCAGTACTTC
>-|TRBJ1-2|TRBV27|-
CASSHAGPRGREGYTF
TGTGCCAGCAGTCACGCGGGACCCCGGGGCAGGGAGGGCTACACCTTT
>once|TRBJ1-1|TRBV29-1|-
CSVDGGAGEAFF
TGCAGCGTTGACGGGGGGGCTGGGGAAGCTTTCTTT
>-|TRBJ2-3|TRBV6-4|-
CASSDSISGSDTQYF
TGTGCCAGCAGTGACTCGATCTCCGGGTCAGATACGCAGTATTTT
>-|TRBJ1-4|TRBV6-1|TRBD1
CASEAGTGGVKLFF
TGTGCCAGCGAGGCCGGGACAGGGGGCGTAAAACTGTTTTTT
>-|TRBJ2-1|TRBV28|-
CASSLPWEAGNEQFF
TGTGCCAGCAGTCTCCCTTGGGAGGCAGGGAATGAGCAGTTCTTC
>-|TRBJ2-3|TRBV7-6|-
CASSLSGSQWDTQYF
TGTGCCAGCAGCCTTAGCGGTTCCCAGTGGGATACGCAGTATTTT
>once|TRBJ1-2|TRBV4-1|TRBD1
CASSRATPGQGGYTF
TGCGCCAGCAGTCGCGCTACTCCGGGACAGGGGGGCTACACCTTC
>-|TRBJ2-7|TRBV6-1|TRBD2
CASREGTSGFYEQYF
TGTGCCAGCAGGGAAGGGACTAGCGGGTTCTACGAGCAGTACTTC
>-|TRBJ1-2|TRBV28|-
CASSLNLTVDYGYTF
TGTGCCAGCAGTTTGAACCTAACAGTAGACTATGGCTACACCTTC
>-|TRBJ2-7|TRBV28|TRBD2
CASSPSGRRYEQYF
TGTGCCAGCAGTCCCAGCGGGAGGCGCTACGAGCAGTACTTC
>few|TRBJ1-1|TRBV29-1|TRBD1
CSVRQGEFMNTEAFF
TGCAGCGTTAGACAGGGGGAGTTTATGAACACTGAAGCTTTCTTT
>-|TRBJ2-3|TRBV7-7|TRBD2
CASSLGAGGPDTQYF
TGTGCTAGCAGCTTAGGGGCGGGGGGGCCGGATACGCAGTATTTT
>-|TRBJ1-5|TRBV30|-
CAWSVTGNQPQHF
TGTGCCTGGAGCGTAACAGGAAATCAGCCCCAGCATTTT
>-|TRBJ2-3|TRBV30|TRBD1
CAWNGQVRTDTQYF
TGTGCCTGGAACGGACAGGTCCGCACAGATACGCAGTATTTT
>-|TRBJ2-5|TRBV4-3|TRBD2
CASSRGRDMVETQYF
TGCGCCAGCAGCAGAGGGAGGGATATGGTCGAGACCCAGTACTTC
>-|TRBJ1-2|TRBV7-2|-
CASSLWGEGYTF
TGTGCCAGCAGCTTATGGGGAGAGGGCTACACCTTC
>-|TRBJ2-7|TRBV5-5|-
CASNPGGGQGFYEQYF
TGTGCCAGCAACCCGGGGGGGGGACAGGGCTTCTACGAGCAGTACTTC
>-|TRBJ2-1|TRBV7-2|TRBD2
CASSLGGGTRYNEQFF
TGTGCCAGCAGCTTGGGCGGGGGGACTCGCTACAATGAGCAGTTCTTC
>once|TRBJ2-1|TRBV27|-
CASSLKPSRNEQFF
TGTGCCAGCAGTTTAAAACCTAGCAGAAATGAGCAGTTCTTC
>-|TRBJ2-1|TRBV15|-
CATSRAEGDSYNEQFF
TGTGCCACCAGCAGGGCGGAGGGAGACTCCTACAATGAGCAGTTCTTC
>-|TRBJ2-3|TRBV28|TRBD1
CASRPQGAHTLMTQYF
TGTGCCAGCAGACCTCAGGGGGCTCACACCTTAATGACGCAGTATTTT
>-|TRBJ2-2|TRBV5-5|-
CASSLYAASITGELFF
TGTGCCAGCAGCTTGTATGCGGCTTCGATCACCGGGGAGCTGTTTTTT
>-|TRBJ1-6|TRBV7-8|TRBD1
CASSGRQGSLNSPLHF
TGTGCCAGCAGCGGGCGACAGGGTTCGCTGAATTCACCCCTCCACTTT
>-|TRBJ2-3|TRBV30|TRBD1
CAWSTKQGVTDTQYF
TGTGCCTGGAGCACCAAACAGGGGGTGACAGATACGCAGTATTTT
>-|TRBJ2-7|TRBV6-6|TRBD2
CASSLVGGGRYF
TGTGCCAGCAGTTTAGTGGGCGGGGGGAGGTACTTC
>-|TRBJ2-1|TRBV2|-
CASRETGTENEQFF
TGTGCCAGCAGGGAAACAGGCACGGAGAATGAGCAGTTCTTC
>-|TRBJ2-1|TRBV4-1|TRBD2
CASSQVGTSGSYNEQFF
TGCGCCAGCAGCCAAGTTGGGACTAGCGGCTCCTACAATGAGCAGTTCTTC
>-|TRBJ1-6|TRBV9|-
CASSPPGGYSPLHF
TGTGCCAGCAGCCCCCCCGGGGGGTATTCACCCCTCCACTTT
>-|TRBJ2-5|TRBV5-4|TRBD2
CASSLTSGGQETQYF
TGTGCCAGCAGCTTGACTAGCGGGGGACAAGAGACCCAGTACTTC
>-|TRBJ1-5|TRBV10-3|TRBD1
CAIRSTGSTPQHF
TGTGCCATCAGGTCGACAGGGTCGACGCCCCAGCATTTT
>few|TRBJ1-4|TRBV5-6|-
CASSARGSEKLFF
TGTGCCAGCAGCGCAAGGGGTTCCGAAAAACTGTTTTTT
>few|TRBJ2-7|TRBV18|-
CASSPLQGHEQYF
TGTGCCAGCTCACCACTTCAGGGCCACGAGCAGTACTTC
>-|TRBJ2-5|TRBV7-6|-
CASRPPGLRDEETQYF
TGTGCCAGCAGACCACCGGGACTCAGGGATGAGGAGACCCAGTACTTC
>once|TRBJ2-5|TRBV7-7|-
CASSLAKEGHQGTQYF
TGTGCTAGCAGCTTAGCGAAGGAAGGGCACCAGGGGACCCAGTACTTC
>-|TRBJ1-3|TRBV7-2|-
CASSARGYGNTIYF
TGTGCCAGCAGCGCTAGGGGTTACGGAAACACCATATATTTT
>once|TRBJ2-7|TRBV27|-
CASSQGGYEQYF
TGTGCCAGCAGTCAAGGGGGCTACGAGCAGTACTTC
>-|TRBJ2-3|TRBV2|TRBD2
CASSGSGSPDTQYF
TGTGCCAGCAGTGGGAGCGGGAGCCCAGATACGCAGTATTTT
>-|TRBJ2-1|TRBV7-9|TRBD2
CASSRDQAGTHFF
TGTGCCAGCAGCCGCGACCAAGCGGGAACCCATTTCTTC
>-|TRBJ1-1|TRBV7-3|TRBD1
CASSQTGETEAFF
TGTGCCAGCAGCCAGACAGGGGAAACTGAAGCTTTCTTT
>-|TRBJ1-5|TRBV7-2|-
CASSLRGGGQPQHF
TGTGCCAGCAGCTTAAGGGGGGGAGGTCAGCCCCAGCATTTT
>-|TRBJ2-7|TRBV9|TRBD2
CASSPRLAESSYEQYF
TGTGCCAGCAGCCCCCGACTAGCAGAGAGCTCCTACGAGCAGTACTTC
>-|TRBJ2-7|TRBV9|TRBD1
CASSVGRGQEQYF
TGTGCCAGCAGCGTGGGCAGGGGGCAAGAGCAGTACTTC
>-|TRBJ2-4|TRBV4-3|TRBD2
CASSPSVAGGNIQYF
TGCGCCAGCAGCCCCAGCGTGGCGGGGGGGAACATTCAGTACTTC
>-|TRBJ2-7|TRBV29-1|TRBD2
CSVVVSGAHVGREEQYF
TGCAGCGTTGTTGTTAGCGGGGCTCATGTTGGCCGGGAGGAGCAGTACTTC
>-|TRBJ2-7|TRBV7-2|TRBD2
CASSLVAGRLAYEQYF
TGTGCCAGCAGCTTAGTCGCCGGGAGGTTAGCCTACGAGCAGTACTTC
>-|TRBJ2-5|TRBV20-1|-
CSAITAETQYF
TGCAGTGCCATAACTGCGGAGACCCAGTACTTC
>-|TRBJ2-7|TRBV14|-
CASSPTKEEQYF
TGTGCCAGCAGCCCCACCAAGGAGGAGCAGTACTTC